This T cell receptor (beta chain) originates from a study of T cells in Graves' hyperthyroidism and ophthalmopathy. This clonotype was recorded many times. Between the trimmed V and J ends, which lost 1 base and 1 base, there was a span of 1 base. CDR1 is KGHSH, CDR2 LQKENI, per germline. The CDR3 loop spans 12 amino acids. The TCR beta CDR3 regions underwent amplification using RNA transcripts as the source. HTBI primers were the set used in a first-round RT-PCR of the TCR CDR3. TCRdb processed the multiplex PCR reads anew with MiXCR; each CDR3 protein has one entry. This sample yields around 530,000 distinct CDR3 sequences, of which under 20% are seen a single time; 15% to 20% belongs to the top ten. Uncontrolled infection, other autoimmune disease, pregnancy or lactation led to exclusion. Used for diagnoses were clinical symptoms, serum thyroxine and TRAb, thyroid ultrasound and orbital computed tomography.

The chain combines TRBV18 with TRBJ1-1; D not resolved. Sequencing was performed on blood. The clonotype comes from a woman under 30 with Graves' ophthalmopathy. This CDR3 is CASSPQNTEAFF. The CDR3 region has the DNA TGTGCCAGCTCACCACAGAACACTGAAGCTTTCTTT.